This record covers a single TCR beta chain. Its antigen is unknown. Here immunoSEQ multiplex PCR was the method, and the copy in TCRdb shows in-frame clones only, minus some. The sample records 140,000 to 150,000 clones, 70% to 90% being singletons. The germline V and J ends were trimmed by 2 bases and 6 bases, with 7 bases remaining between them. Germline V gene data show CDR1 as LGHNA and CDR2 as YSLEER. The CDR3 length is 12 residues. This record belongs to a study of T cell responses to AZD1222 COVID-19 vaccine. Overall study findings and caveats: No day 14 peak samples; only post-peak repertoires were characterized. A reported finding is that nearly half of spike-specific TCRs target unmutated variant regions.

The chain recombines TRBV4-3 with TRBJ1-2, with unresolved D. The receptor was isolated from an adult who received the MenACWY meningococcal vaccine as a control. Here the sequenced sample was peripheral blood, taken 28 days after the second dose of the MenACWY control vaccine. This chain's CDR3 is CASSQLGNGYTF. In DNA form, the CDR3 reads TGCGCCAGCAGCCAACTCGGTAATGGCTACACCTTC.